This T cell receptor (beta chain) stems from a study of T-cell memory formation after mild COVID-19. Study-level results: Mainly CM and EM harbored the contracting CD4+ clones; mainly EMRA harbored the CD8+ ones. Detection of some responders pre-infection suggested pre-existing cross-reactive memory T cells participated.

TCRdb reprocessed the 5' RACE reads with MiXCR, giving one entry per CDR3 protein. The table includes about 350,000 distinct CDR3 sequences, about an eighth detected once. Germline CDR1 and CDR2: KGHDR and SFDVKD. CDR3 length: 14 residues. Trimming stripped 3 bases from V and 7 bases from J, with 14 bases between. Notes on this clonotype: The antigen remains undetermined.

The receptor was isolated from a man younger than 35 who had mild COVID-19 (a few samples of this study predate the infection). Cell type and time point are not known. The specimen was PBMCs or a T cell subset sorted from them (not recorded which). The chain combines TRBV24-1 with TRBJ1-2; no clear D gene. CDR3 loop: CATSDPPASRGYTF. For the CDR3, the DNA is TGTGCCACCAGTGATCCTCCCGCGTCCCGTGGCTACACCTTC.